The clone carrying this T cell receptor (beta chain) occurred a few times. Its antigen is not known. The sample is drawn from a study of T cells after yellow fever vaccination. V trimming: 5 bases; J trimming: 7 bases; junction bases outside the gene matches: 22. The CDR3 sequence is 19 residues long. Germline CDR1 reads SQVTM; CDR2 reads ANQGSEA. Findings of the study overall: Subsequent to the booster, the majority of primary-vaccination clones reappeared (96% CD4, about 90% CD8). The secondary response peaked faster, at day 5 versus 15, but was weaker.

TCRdb used MiXCR to reprocess the 5' RACE reads, holding one entry per CDR3 protein. The table shows approximately 160,000 distinct CDR3 sequences, with approximately 9.7% occurring only once. Sequencing used CD8+ T cells sorted from PBMCs, obtained 45 days after the yellow fever booster vaccination. This TCR was recovered from a man aged 18 to 35 who received the YFV17D yellow fever vaccine. The chain recombines TRBV29-1 with TRBJ2-7; 14 bases agree with TRBD2. As DNA, the CDR3 is TGCAGCGTTTACCGACCCGGGACTAGCGGGGGTACGGCCAAGGGGGAGCAGTACTTC. Its translation is CSVYRPGTSGGTAKGEQYF.